The entry below gives a single TCR beta chain sequence along with its context. Its antigen is not known. Germline CDR1 is SNHLY and CDR2 is FYNNEI. The CDR3 loop spans 11 amino acids. The V end was cut by 7 bases, the J end by 8 bases, with 8 bases between. Profiled with immunoSEQ multiplex PCR; TCRdb holds only in-frame clones, not every one. The sample lists 150,000 to 200,000 clones, about 86% occurring once. This sample was taken from a study of T cell responses to AZD1222 COVID-19 vaccine. Study-wide results and limits: Elevations in Spike-specific TCR breadth and depth followed administration of two AZD1222 doses. Nearly half of spike-specific TCRs reportedly go after variant regions that carry no mutations. Donors, mostly white British, included more females; clonal diversity was possibly underestimated.

The sequenced sample was peripheral blood, obtained on day 0 of AZD1222 vaccination. The chain links TRBV2 to TRBJ2-2; possibly TRBD1 for D (6 bases). This receptor was obtained from an adult in good health. This chain's CDR3 is CASTRGGELFF. As DNA, the CDR3 is TGTGCCAGCACCAGGGGAGGGGAGCTGTTTTTT.